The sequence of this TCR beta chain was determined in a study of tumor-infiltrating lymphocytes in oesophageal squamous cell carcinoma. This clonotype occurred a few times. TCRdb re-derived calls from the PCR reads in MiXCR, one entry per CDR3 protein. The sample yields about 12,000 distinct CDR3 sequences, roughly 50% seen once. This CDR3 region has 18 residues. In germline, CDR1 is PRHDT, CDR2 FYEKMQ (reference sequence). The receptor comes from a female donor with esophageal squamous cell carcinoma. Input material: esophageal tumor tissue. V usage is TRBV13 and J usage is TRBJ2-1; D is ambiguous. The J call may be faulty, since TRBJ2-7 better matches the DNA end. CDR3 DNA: TGTGCCAGCAGCTTAGTTTCGGAGTCCCAACACGGTTACAATGAGCAGTACTTC. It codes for CASSLVSESQHGYNEQYF.